This paragraph reports one T cell receptor (beta chain). No antigen is known for it. This sample was taken from a study of graft-versus-host responses after intestinal transplantation. Overall study findings and caveats: There were GvH clones found in recipient marrow, and some of them appeared first in ileum or blood.

Sequencing used immunoSEQ multiplex PCR; TCRdb keeps in-frame clones, though not all of them. This sample has about 25,000 clones, with approximately 95% found just once. Germline values: CDR1 SGHDN, CDR2 FVKESK. This CDR3 contains 13 residues. V dropped 1 base and J dropped 0 bases, with 3 bases sitting between them. The sample consisted of PBMCs, taken 18 days after transplant. This TCR derives from a human patient who received an intestinal transplant, so some T cells may come from the graft donor. This sequence joins TRBV14 and TRBJ1-2; unclear D gene. The CDR3 reads CASSQGANYGYTF. In DNA form, the CDR3 reads TGTGCCAGCAGCCAAGGGGCTAACTATGGCTACACCTTC.